These 4 T cell receptor beta chains were all obtained from the same sample, sequenced in a study of Graves' ophthalmopathy and Graves' hyperthyroidism. Scientists amplified the TCR beta CDR3 regions from RNA transcripts. The first round was an RT-PCR with HTBI primers, and the second round was a multiplex PCR. TCRdb used MiXCR to reprocess the multiplex PCR reads, holding one entry per CDR3 protein. The table includes more than 550,000 distinct CDR3 sequences, over 40% detected once. Sequencing was performed on peripheral blood. Receptors were obtained from an adult man with Graves' ophthalmopathy.

The chain carries TRBV6-2 or TRBV6-3 and TRBJ1-1, with D hard to call. The CDR3 consists of 13 residues. V shed 2 bases and J shed 3 bases, with 7 bases lying between them. Germline V lookup: CDR1 MNHEY, CDR2 SVGEGT. As DNA, the CDR3 is TGTGCCAGCAGTTACGGGAGGTACACTGAAGCTTTCTTT. The encoded protein is CASSYGRYTEAFF.

This clonotype was detected many times. V and J are TRBV6-1 and TRBJ1-5; D is unclear. Trimming cost V 6 bases and J 6 bases, with 15 bases left between them. Germline V gives CDR1 MNHNS, CDR2 SASEGT. This CDR3 is 14 amino acids long. CDR3 coding DNA: TGTGCCAGCAGCGAGACGCCCAGAGGTCAGCCCCAGCATTTT. Its protein product is CASSETPRGQPQHF.

This clonotype was found a few times. The rearrangement joins TRBV10-3 to TRBJ1-5; 8 bases match TRBD1. CDR1 ENHRY and CDR2 SYGVKD come from the germline V gene. Germline trimming cut 8 bases from V and 6 bases from J; bases unmatched to any gene: 3. The CDR3 sequence is 12 residues long. The CDR3 region is CAIGQGGQPQHF. The CDR3 DNA reads as TGTGCCATCGGACAGGGTGGTCAGCCCCAGCATTTT.

The chain carries TRBV2 and TRBJ1-6; possibly TRBD1 for D (5 bases). The germline V and J ends were trimmed by 6 bases and 8 bases, with 11 bases remaining between them. Germline assignment: CDR1 SNHLY and CDR2 FYNNEI. This CDR3 spans 13 amino acids. As DNA, the CDR3 is TGTGCCAGCAGGACCACGGGGGATTCACCCCTCCACTTT. Residues: CASRTTGDSPLHF.